The 26 T cell receptor beta chains below were found in one sample sequenced in a study of cytomegalovirus exposure and HLA in healthy donors. The PCR used 60 Vbeta and 13 Jbeta primers. Sequencing used immunoSEQ multiplex PCR; TCRdb keeps in-frame clones, though not all of them. The table lists some 34,000 clones. Sequences were obtained from PBMCs. These receptors came from a man aged 35 to 55 in good health and CMV-seronegative.

This chain connects TRBV30 to TRBJ2-3; TRBD1 is a possible D gene (6 bases). From germline, CDR1 is GTSNPN and CDR2 SVGIG (reference sequence). The CDR3 length is 14 residues. Trimming shortened V by 0 bases and J by 6 bases, and 13 bases separated the two germline ends. The CDR3 spells CAWSVTGKGDTQYF. The CDR3 region has the DNA TGTGCCTGGAGTGTTACAGGGAAGGGGGATACGCAGTATTTT.

The V and J genes are TRBV30 and TRBJ2-3; 8 nucleotides line up with TRBD2. V dropped 0 bases and J dropped 0; count of bases not matched to a gene: 2. There are 15 residues in the CDR3. In germline, CDR1 is GTSNPN, CDR2 SVGIG (reference sequence). The CDR3 protein is CAWSVLAGSTDTQYF. The DNA for the CDR3 is TGTGCCTGGAGTGTATTAGCGGGAAGCACAGATACGCAGTATTTT.

V usage is TRBV6-5 and J usage is TRBJ2-5; possibly TRBD1 for D (7 bases). The V and J ends lost 0 bases and 5 bases respectively, with 16 bases between them. The CDR3 has 16 residues. Germline values: CDR1 MNHEY, CDR2 SVGAGI. The CDR3, as DNA: TGTGCCAGCAGTTACTCGATTCAGGGGGGAGCGGAGACCCAGTACTTC. Amino acids: CASSYSIQGGAETQYF.

The gene calls are TRBV30 and TRBJ1-2; tentative D call: TRBD1 (5 bases). CDR3 length: 15 amino acids. V was shortened by 3 bases and J by 6 bases, with 20 bases between the two germline ends. Germline loops: CDR1 GTSNPN, CDR2 SVGIG (reference sequence). The DNA for the CDR3 is TGTGCCTGGAGAGCCATTTGGCTCAGGGAGGATGGCTACACCTTC. Its protein product is CAWRAIWLREDGYTF.

Note on this clone: A junction end diverges from the germline sequence, so it may reflect a read error. V usage is TRBV7-7 and J usage is TRBJ2-2; D call uncertain. Germline CDR1 and CDR2: SSHAT and FNYEAQ (reference sequence). The CDR3 length is 13 residues. The CDR3: CASSFGSTGELFF. DNA for the CDR3: TGTGCTAGCAGCTTCGGGTCGACCGGGGAGCTGTTTTTT.

The rearrangement joins TRBV30 to TRBJ1-3; a possible D gene is TRBD1 (6 bases). Germline-derived CDR1 and CDR2 are GTSNPN and SVGIG (reference sequence). V lost 2 bases to trimming and J lost 0 bases, with 11 bases between them. The CDR3 totals 15 residues. In nucleotides, the CDR3 is TGTGCCTGGAGTCAAACAGGGTTCTCTGGAAACACCATATATTTT. Its translation: CAWSQTGFSGNTIYF.

V gene TRBV25-1 combines with J gene TRBJ1-5; 8 bases line up with TRBD1. J lost 7 bases, V lost 5 bases, and 7 bases had no gene match. The CDR3 length is 14 residues. Germline lookup yields CDR1 MGHDK and CDR2 SYGVNS. CDR3 loop: CASSKTGARQPQHF. DNA for the CDR3: TGTGCCAGCAGTAAGACAGGGGCGCGACAGCCCCAGCATTTT.

The rearrangement joins TRBV7-2 to TRBJ1-2; D might be TRBD1 (5 bases). This CDR3 region has 13 residues. V lost 1 base, J lost 6 bases, and 9 bases lay in between. CDR1 SGHTA and CDR2 FQGNSA come from the germline V gene. The CDR3: CASSLEQADGYTF. The CDR3 region has the DNA TGTGCCAGCAGCTTAGAACAGGCGGATGGCTACACCTTC.

The V call is TRBV6-5, the J call TRBJ2-7; TRBD1 aligns across 7 bases. Germline V lookup: CDR1 MNHEY, CDR2 SVGAGI. The V gene end was trimmed by 7 bases and the J gene end by 5 bases; junction bases not matched to a gene: 11. The CDR3 spans 14 residues. CDR3 residues: CASTNDRARNEQYF. The DNA of the CDR3 is TGTGCCAGCACCAACGACAGGGCGAGGAACGAGCAGTACTTC.

The CDR3 DNA reads as TGCGCCAGCAGCCCAGGGGATAGCAATCAGCCCCAGCATTTT. This sequence encodes CASSPGDSNQPQHF. The chain uses TRBV5-1 and TRBJ1-5, with a possible D match to TRBD1 (6 bases). This CDR3 is 14 amino acids long. Trimming removed 4 bases at V and 0 bases at J, with 8 bases between. Germline CDR1 reads SGHRS; CDR2 reads YFSETQ.

The rearrangement joins TRBV6-5 to TRBJ2-1; 9 bases agree with TRBD1. The trim removed 7 bases at V and 7 bases at J, leaving 8 bases unmatched. The germline CDR1 and CDR2 sequences are MNHEY and SVGAGI. This CDR3 spans 14 amino acids. In nucleotides, the CDR3 is TGTGCCAGCACCCCGGGACAGGGTTTAAATGAGCAGTTCTTC. This codes for CASTPGQGLNEQFF.

The V and J genes are TRBV4-1 and TRBJ2-5, with 7 positions matching TRBD2. The CDR3 spans 14 residues. V lost 3 bases, J lost 5 bases, and 6 bases stayed unmatched. The germline V gene encodes CDR1 MGHRA and CDR2 YSYEKL. CDR3 residues: CASSQGGVGETQYF. The DNA for the CDR3 is TGCGCCAGCAGCCAGGGAGGGGTCGGGGAGACCCAGTACTTC.

J is TRBJ1-3 and V is TRBV7-2, with D hard to call. The CDR3 is 13 residues long. Germline lookup yields CDR1 SGHTA and CDR2 FQGNSA. Trimming removed 8 bases from V and 4 bases from J, with 12 bases in between. The CDR3 DNA reads as TGTGCCAGCGCAGAGAGGTGGGGAAACACCATATATTTT. The encoded protein is CASAERWGNTIYF. Together with reference TRBV7-2 and TRBJ1-3, the CDR3 gives the full variable domain: GAGVSQSPSNKVTEKGKDVELRCDPISGHTALYWYRQSLGQGLEFLIYFQGNSAPDKSGLPSDRFSAERTGGSVSTLTIQRTQQEDSAVYLCASAERWGNTIYFGEGSWLTVV.

CDR3 bases: TGTGCCAGCTCACCACCGGGCAGGCTCTCTGGAAACACCATATATTTT. Its translation: CASSPPGRLSGNTIYF. The chain couples TRBV18 to TRBJ1-3; D is uncertain. CDR1 is KGHSH, CDR2 LQKENI, per germline. The CDR3 is made up of 16 amino acids. V lost 0 bases to trimming and J lost 0 bases, with 9 bases between them.

This CDR3 reads CASSLAGGESYEQYF. DNA of the CDR3: TGTGCCAGCAGCCTAGCGGGAGGGGAGTCCTACGAGCAGTACTTC. This chain uses TRBV7-3 with TRBJ2-7, with 12 bases fitting TRBD2. Germline lookup yields CDR1 SGHTA and CDR2 FQGTGA. CDR3 length: 15 residues. Unmatched junction bases numbered 3, after V lost 5 bases and J lost 1 base.

The chain is built from TRBV5-1 and TRBJ2-7, with 12 bases lining up with TRBD1. The junction had 13 bases not matched to a gene; V was cut back by 3 bases and J by 6 bases. This CDR3 contains 17 residues. Germline CDR1 reads SGHRS; CDR2 reads YFSETQ. This CDR3 is CASSWGLMGQGASEQYF. The DNA for the CDR3 is TGCGCCAGCAGCTGGGGGTTAATGGGACAGGGGGCGAGCGAGCAGTACTTC.

This chain links TRBV9 with TRBJ2-3, with 16 bases aligning to TRBD2. The CDR3 spans 18 residues. V trimming: 4 bases; J trimming: 6 bases; junction bases outside the gene matches: 11. Germline CDR1 reads SGDLS; CDR2 reads YYNGEE. CDR3: CASSLGGLAGGRADTQYF. The CDR3 nucleotides are TGTGCCAGCAGCTTAGGGGGACTAGCGGGAGGGAGGGCGGATACGCAGTATTTT. The full variable domain, rest sourced from reference TRBV9 and TRBJ2-3, is DSGVTQTPKHLITATGQRVTLRCSPRSGDLSVYWYQQSLDQGLQFLIQYYNGEERAKGNILERFSAQQFPDLHSELNLSSLELGDSALYFCASSLGGLAGGRADTQYFGPGTRLTVL.

The CDR3: CASSRQGAGQNIQYF. As DNA, the CDR3 is TGTGCCAGCAGCCGACAGGGGGCTGGACAAAACATTCAGTACTTC. The chain combines TRBV6-5 with TRBJ2-4, with 10 bases identical to TRBD1. This CDR3 is built from 15 residues. Germline lookup yields CDR1 MNHEY and CDR2 SVGAGI. V gave up 6 bases and J gave up 5 bases; unmatched junction bases: 7.

The V and J genes are TRBV6-1 and TRBJ2-7, with 7 bases matching TRBD2. Germline trimming cut 7 bases from V and 3 bases from J; bases unmatched to any gene: 12. The CDR3 runs 15 residues. CDR1 and CDR2 from the germline V gene are MNHNS and SASEGT. CDR3 sequence (DNA): TGTGCCAGCACCGTCACGGGGGGAAAAGGCTACGAGCAGTACTTC. Protein sequence: CASTVTGGKGYEQYF.

V usage is TRBV11-2 and J usage is TRBJ2-7, with D perhaps TRBD2 (5 bases). V was cut by 3 bases and J by 7 bases, with 13 bases left in between. This CDR3 is built from 13 residues. Looked up from germline, CDR1 is SGHAT and CDR2 is FQNNGV. CDR3 sequence (DNA): TGTGCCAGCAGCTTTAGCGCCGGGAAAGAGCAGTACTTC. Protein product: CASSFSAGKEQYF. Together with reference TRBV11-2 and TRBJ2-7, the CDR3 gives the full variable domain: EAGVAQSPRYKIIEKRQSVAFWCNPISGHATLYWYQQILGQGPKLLIQFQNNGVVDDSQLPKDRFSAERLKGVDSTLKIQPAKLEDSAVYLCASSFSAGKEQYFGPGTRLTVT.

The genes are TRBV6-6 and TRBJ1-1; weak D call: TRBD1 (6 bases). In germline, CDR1 is MNHNY, CDR2 SVGAGI (reference sequence). The CDR3 is 15 residues long. Trimming removed 8 bases from V and 4 bases from J, with 20 bases in between. The CDR3 loop reads CASSSTNREITEAFF. CDR3 sequence (DNA): TGTGCCAGCTCTTCAACCAACAGGGAGATCACTGAAGCTTTCTTT.

The gene calls are TRBV7-6 and TRBJ2-5; 10 positions match TRBD1. The CDR3 runs to 16 residues. CDR1 SGHVS and CDR2 FNYEAQ come from the germline V gene. V lost 0 bases, J lost 4 bases, and 5 bases stayed unmatched. For the CDR3, the DNA is TGTGCCAGCAGCTTAGCTCCGGACAGGGGGAGAGAGACCCAGTACTTC. Translated, it gives CASSLAPDRGRETQYF.

V is TRBV7-2 and J is TRBJ2-1; TRBD2 aligns across 7 bases. CDR1 is SGHTA, CDR2 FQGNSA, per germline. This CDR3 spans 15 amino acids. Losses at the gene ends were 6 bases for V and 3 bases for J; bases not matched to a gene: 8. The CDR3 reads CASSPSGDLYNEQFF. The CDR3 DNA is TGTGCCAGCAGTCCGAGCGGGGATCTCTACAATGAGCAGTTCTTC.

V usage is TRBV27 and J usage is TRBJ2-7; 10 bases align to TRBD2. CDR1 MNHEY and CDR2 SMNVEV come from the germline V gene (reference sequence). The CDR3 contains 14 residues. V trimming: 9 bases; J trimming: 4 bases; junction bases outside the gene matches: 9. CDR3 sequence (DNA): TGTGCCAGTCAAAGACTAGCGGGTAGTTACGAGCAGTACTTC. It is translated as CASQRLAGSYEQYF.

J is TRBJ2-5 and V is TRBV4-1, with TRBD1 identical over 7 bases. The CDR3 loop spans 14 amino acids. Germline loops: CDR1 MGHRA, CDR2 YSYEKL. The ends lost 2 bases at V and 4 bases at J; junction bases unmatched: 4. In DNA, the CDR3 is TGCGCCAGCAGCCAACAAACAGGGGTAGAGACCCAGTACTTC. Encoded protein: CASSQQTGVETQYF.

The chain recombines TRBV2 with TRBJ2-7; 9 bases match TRBD1. The CDR3 has 17 amino acids. The germline gives CDR1 SNHLY, CDR2 FYNNEI. V lost 4 bases to trimming and J lost 3 bases; unmatched junction nucleotides: 13. CDR3 coding DNA: TGTGCCAGCAGTGGTCCCGGGACAGGGTACGGACTCTACGAGCAGTACTTC. It codes for CASSGPGTGYGLYEQYF.